One sample yielded the 27 T cell receptor beta chains listed below, sequenced in a study of blood T cell repertoires in COVID-19. Produced via immunoSEQ multiplex PCR; TCRdb's table is partial and in-frame only. This table holds around 150,000 clones, roughly nine tenths found once. The source material was peripheral blood. These receptors came from a woman between 55 and 75 years old with active COVID-19.

This chain uses TRBV5-4 with TRBJ2-3; 10 bases map to TRBD2. CDR3 size: 16 residues. The germline gives CDR1 SGHNT, CDR2 YYREEE (reference sequence). The trim removed 0 bases at V and 6 bases at J, leaving 7 bases unmatched. The CDR3 sequence: CASSLGSSGSFDTQYF. The CDR3 nucleotides read TGTGCCAGCAGCTTGGGCTCTAGCGGGAGCTTTGATACGCAGTATTTT.

J is TRBJ1-2 and V is TRBV14, with 8 positions matching TRBD1. J was trimmed by 7 bases and V by 1 base; bases with no gene match: 8. Germline V gene sequence: CDR1 SGHDN, CDR2 FVKESK. This CDR3 region has 15 residues. CDR3 sequence: CASSQAGQGAGGYTF. CDR3 in DNA: TGTGCCAGCAGCCAAGCAGGTCAGGGGGCCGGTGGCTACACCTTC.

The V call is TRBV6-4, the J call TRBJ2-1, with 8 bases identical to TRBD1. Trimming at V came to 4 bases and at J to 2 bases, leaving 4 bases not matched to a gene. The CDR3 extends over 15 amino acids. CDR1 MRHNA and CDR2 SNTAGT come from the germline V gene. The CDR3 DNA reads TGTGCCAGCAGTGTAGACAGGGGTCCCTACAATGAGCAGTTCTTC. This translates into CASSVDRGPYNEQFF.

The chain couples TRBV6-6 to TRBJ2-3, with 12 bases matching TRBD2. V dropped 5 bases and J dropped 4; count of bases not matched to a gene: 22. The CDR3 sequence is 21 residues long. Per germline, CDR1 MNHNY and CDR2 SVGAGI (reference sequence). DNA of the CDR3: TGTGCCAGCAGTCCCCTTCACCCCGCCCTGACTAGCGGGAGTGAGGCAGATACGCAGTATTTT. Its translation: CASSPLHPALTSGSEADTQYF.

The chain carries TRBV6-5 and TRBJ1-1; D is perhaps TRBD1 (6 bases). V was pared by 5 bases and J by 7 bases, with 17 bases between. Germline CDR1 MNHEY, CDR2 SVGAGI. The CDR3 runs to 14 residues. The CDR3 sequence is CASSPLSRGDEAFF. CDR3 DNA sequence: TGTGCCAGCAGTCCTCTAAGCAGGGGTGATGAAGCTTTCTTT.

The chain is built from TRBV11-2 and TRBJ2-1; D perhaps matches TRBD2 (5 bases). The CDR3 is 16 residues long. Trimming cost V 5 bases and J 4 bases, with 18 bases left between them. Germline values: CDR1 SGHAT, CDR2 FQNNGV. The CDR3 DNA sequence: TGTGCCAGCAGCCTTTTCTCTAGCCGCGATTACAATGAGCAGTTCTTC. Amino acids: CASSLFSSRDYNEQFF.

The V call is TRBV5-5, the J call TRBJ2-5, with TRBD2 matching 7 bases. The J segment lost 5 bases and the V segment lost 3 bases, leaving 19 bases of the junction unmatched. The CDR3 contains 18 residues. The germline gives CDR1 SGHKS, CDR2 YYEKEE (reference sequence). The CDR3 DNA follows: TGTGCCAGCAGCTCCGCCTGGTGGGAGGGCCCTCCGGCCGAGACCCAGTACTTC. Protein product: CASSSAWWEGPPAETQYF.

This sequence joins TRBV5-1 and TRBJ2-7, with TRBD1 matching 11 bases. V trimming: 0 bases; J trimming: 6 bases; junction bases outside the gene matches: 2. CDR1 and CDR2 (germline): SGHRS, YFSETQ. The CDR3 consists of 14 residues. CDR3 sequence (DNA): TGCGCCAGCAGCTTGGCCGGGACAGGGGGCGAGCAGTACTTC. Translated: CASSLAGTGGEQYF.

This chain connects TRBV3-1 (or the pseudogene TRBV3-2) to TRBJ2-3; 8 nucleotides line up with TRBD2. Germline V gene data show CDR1 as LGHDT and CDR2 as YNNKEL (reference sequence). V was pared by 4 bases and J by 0 bases, with 6 bases of the junction left unmatched. The CDR3 runs 16 residues. The CDR3 DNA sequence: TGTGCCAGCAGCCTAGGCGCTAGCGGGAGCACAGATACGCAGTATTTT. Protein: CASSLGASGSTDTQYF.

The count of this clone is one. J is TRBJ2-7 and V is TRBV6-2 or TRBV6-3; 9 nucleotides line up with TRBD1. V trimming: 2 bases; J trimming: 2 bases; junction bases outside the gene matches: 16. The CDR3 extends over 19 amino acids. Germline values: CDR1 MNHEY, CDR2 SVGEGT. The CDR3 DNA is TGTGCCAGCAGTTACCGGCGCCGTAGCCGGGACAGGGCCCCCTACGAGCAGTACTTC. Protein product: CASSYRRRSRDRAPYEQYF.

The chain links TRBV4-2 to TRBJ2-3; 14 nucleotides line up with TRBD2. The CDR3 runs 14 residues. The J segment lost 3 bases and the V segment lost 8 bases, leaving 1 base of the junction unmatched. CDR1 and CDR2 (germline): LGHNA, YNFKEQ. The CDR3 sequence is CASGTSGRTDTQYF. In DNA form, the CDR3 reads TGTGCCAGCGGGACTAGCGGGAGAACAGATACGCAGTATTTT.

V gene TRBV9 combines with J gene TRBJ2-5; 10 bases are a match to TRBD2. CDR1 and CDR2 (germline): SGDLS, YYNGEE. The trim removed 4 bases at V and 4 bases at J, leaving 7 bases unmatched. The CDR3 extends over 15 amino acids. The CDR3 region is CASSNRPSGRETQYF. The CDR3 bases are TGTGCCAGCAGCAACCGCCCTAGCGGGAGAGAGACCCAGTACTTC.

The chain links TRBV3-1 (or the pseudogene TRBV3-2) to TRBJ1-2; D not resolved. V was cut by 0 bases and J by 1 base, with 9 bases left in between. CDR3 length: 15 amino acids. Germline V gene data show CDR1 as LGHDT and CDR2 as YNNKEL (reference sequence). CDR3 sequence reads: CASSQELGLNYGYTF. Here the CDR3 DNA reads TGTGCCAGCAGCCAAGAGCTTGGGCTTAACTATGGCTACACCTTC.

This rearrangement joins TRBV21-1 to TRBJ2-1; TRBD2 is taken as the D call from the table, unchecked against the DNA. TRBV21-1 is listed as a pseudogene. The CDR3 is 16 amino acids. The CDR3 nucleotides read TGTGCCAGCAGCAAAGCCCCTAGCGGGAGGGACAATGAGCAGTTCTTC. It translates to CASSKAPSGRDNEQFF.

The chain employs TRBV5-1 and TRBJ2-1, with 13 bases identical to TRBD2. Germline trimming cut 0 bases from V and 2 bases from J; bases unmatched to any gene: 11. The germline V gene has CDR1 SGHRS and CDR2 YFSETQ. This CDR3 is built from 20 residues. CDR3 sequence (DNA): TGCGCCAGCAGCTTGGCAGGGACTAGCGGGGTAAGAGGGGCCTACAATGAGCAGTTCTTC. This translates into CASSLAGTSGVRGAYNEQFF.

The chain joins TRBV7-9 to TRBJ2-7; 11 bases are shared with TRBD1. Germline trimming cut 10 bases from V and 5 bases from J; bases unmatched to any gene: 13. This CDR3 has 15 residues. CDR1 and CDR2 from the germline V gene are SEHNR and FQNEAQ (reference sequence). The CDR3 loop reads CATSWGTGGRNEQYF. The CDR3 DNA follows: TGTGCCACCTCCTGGGGGACAGGGGGTCGAAACGAGCAGTACTTC.

This clone was recorded only once. V is TRBV24-1 and J is TRBJ2-3; 13 nucleotides match TRBD2. The CDR3 totals 19 residues. Germline CDR1 reads KGHDR; CDR2 reads SFDVKD. V shed 0 bases, J shed 8 bases, and the junction held 13 bases outside the gene matches. In nucleotides, the CDR3 is TGTGCCACCAGTGATTTGTCCTATGGACTAGCGGGAGAGGAGGGTACGCAGTATTTT. Translation gives CATSDLSYGLAGEEGTQYF.

This chain joins TRBV18 and TRBJ2-3; TRBD2 matches at 9 bases. Per germline, CDR1 KGHSH and CDR2 LQKENI. This CDR3 spans 16 amino acids. Trimming at V came to 3 bases and at J to 4 bases, leaving 8 bases not matched to a gene. CDR3 in DNA: TGTGCCAGCTCACCGTCTGCGGGAGGGCTGGCAGATACGCAGTATTTT. As protein: CASSPSAGGLADTQYF.

V is TRBV20-1 and J is TRBJ1-2; unclear D gene. Trimming pared 3 bases from V and 6 bases from J, leaving 5 bases between. In germline, CDR1 is DFQATT, CDR2 SNEGSKA (reference sequence). This CDR3 is built from 10 residues. The DNA for the CDR3 is TGCAGTGCTAGTTTTAATGGCTACACCTTC. Amino acid sequence: CSASFNGYTF.

This chain joins TRBV12-3 or TRBV12-4 and TRBJ2-2, with a tentative D call TRBD2 (6 bases). This CDR3 has 12 amino acids. Trimming took 3 bases from V and 8 from J, leaving 7 bases between them. The CDR3: CASSLGGGELFF. In DNA, the CDR3 is TGTGCCAGCAGTTTGGGGGGTGGGGAGCTGTTTTTT.

The chain is built from TRBV4-2 and TRBJ2-1; D perhaps matches TRBD2 (5 bases). V gave up 3 bases and J gave up 3 bases, with 6 bases separating them. The CDR3 loop spans 13 amino acids. Germline V gene lookup returns CDR1 LGHNA and CDR2 YNFKEQ. DNA for the CDR3: TGTGCCAGCAGCCAGACTAACTACAATGAGCAGTTCTTC. Translated, it gives CASSQTNYNEQFF.

On this clone: Distinct nucleotide sequences in the sample also encode this CDR3. The chain links TRBV5-1 to TRBJ1-5; TRBD1 matches at 7 bases. The J segment lost 4 bases and the V segment lost 1 base, leaving 2 bases of the junction unmatched. The CDR3 is 14 amino acids. Germline V gives CDR1 SGHRS, CDR2 YFSETQ. The DNA for the CDR3 is TGCGCCAGCAGCTTGCAGGGGGGAAATCAGCCCCAGCATTTT. Amino acid sequence: CASSLQGGNQPQHF.

This chain connects TRBV6-5 to TRBJ2-7, with TRBD2 matching over 12 bases. V shed 1 base and J 3 bases; nucleotides not matched to a gene: 4. The CDR3 consists of 16 residues. Germline V lookup: CDR1 MNHEY, CDR2 SVGAGI. The CDR3 coding sequence is TGTGCCAGCAGTTACTACAGGACTAGCGGGGTCTACGAGCAGTACTTC. Its protein product is CASSYYRTSGVYEQYF.

The chain uses TRBV28 and TRBJ1-5, with D unclear. Trimming stripped 6 bases from V and 10 bases from J, with 25 bases between. Looked up from germline, CDR1 is MDHEN and CDR2 is SYDVKM. This CDR3 spans 16 amino acids. The CDR3, as DNA: TGTGCCAGCAGCCCATCGTCCCGGGGTTCCTCCCAACCCCAGCATTTT. Translating gives CASSPSSRGSSQPQHF.

The V and J genes are TRBV28 and TRBJ2-7; possibly TRBD2 for D (5 bases). Trimming took off 3 bases at V and 3 bases at J, with 9 bases between the two ends. Germline V gene lookup returns CDR1 MDHEN and CDR2 SYDVKM. This CDR3 spans 13 amino acids. CDR3 sequence: CASSFRERYEQYF. DNA of the CDR3: TGTGCCAGCAGTTTTAGGGAGCGCTACGAGCAGTACTTC.

The chain uses TRBV6-2 or TRBV6-3 and TRBJ1-1, with D unresolved. The germline V gene has CDR1 MNHEY and CDR2 SVGEGT. The germline V and J ends were trimmed by 1 base and 6 bases, with 12 bases remaining between them. The CDR3 is made up of 14 amino acids. Here the CDR3 reads CASSYYGGEAEAFF. The CDR3 DNA follows: TGTGCCAGCAGTTACTACGGTGGAGAGGCTGAAGCTTTCTTT.

The rearrangement joins TRBV7-3 to TRBJ2-3, with 10 bases matching TRBD2. V shed 5 bases and J 3 bases; nucleotides not matched to a gene: 5. CDR3 length: 15 residues. The germline CDR1 and CDR2 sequences are SGHTA and FQGTGA. The CDR3 region is CASSPSGSFTDTQYF. CDR3 bases: TGTGCCAGCAGCCCTAGCGGGAGTTTTACAGATACGCAGTATTTT. Using reference TRBV7-3 and TRBJ2-3 for the parts outside the CDR3, the full variable domain is GAGVSQTPSNKVTEKGKYVELRCDPISGHTALYWYRQSLGQGPEFLIYFQGTGAADDSGLPNDRFFAVRPEGSVSTLKIQRTERGDSAVYLCASSPSGSFTDTQYFGPGTRLTVL.